What follows are 32 T cell receptor beta chains derived from one specimen sequenced in a study of spatial heterogeneity in lung cancer. TCRdb re-called the 5' RACE reads through MiXCR, storing one row per CDR3 protein. The sample carries about 120,000 distinct CDR3 sequences, 12% recorded once. Stated time point: blood at routine non-recurrence follow-up after resection. Without sorting, whole RNA was sequenced from tumor, nontumor lung or frozen PBMC. Material: PBMCs, obtained at follow-up. The receptors come from a male donor with early-stage non-small cell lung cancer.

This clonotype has a handful of counts. The gene calls are TRBV5-4 and TRBJ2-7, with 8 bases lining up with TRBD2. V was pared by 4 bases and J by 2 bases, with 5 bases of the junction left unmatched. In germline, CDR1 is SGHNT, CDR2 YYREEE (reference sequence). This CDR3 is built from 14 residues. CDR3 protein: CASSNSGNAYEQYF. CDR3 sequence (DNA): TGTGCCAGCAGCAATAGCGGGAATGCCTACGAGCAGTACTTC.

The CDR3 protein is CASSAGGGPDTQYF. CDR3 nucleotide sequence: TGTGCCAGCAGCGCAGGGGGCGGCCCAGATACGCAGTATTTT. The genes are TRBV9 and TRBJ2-3, with 8 bases that match TRBD1. The V gene end was trimmed by 3 bases and the J gene end by 4 bases; junction bases not matched to a gene: 4. This CDR3 has 14 amino acids. Germline V gene data show CDR1 as SGDLS and CDR2 as YYNGEE.

At least ten counts were recorded for this clonotype. The chain uses TRBV2 and TRBJ1-4; D gene unclear. CDR1 and CDR2 (germline): SNHLY, FYNNEI. The CDR3 loop spans 19 amino acids. V was pared by 5 bases and J by 5 bases, with 27 bases between. Here the CDR3 DNA reads TGTGCCAGCAGTTCCCCCGGAGACGCCCCTTCAGCCGCAAATGAAAAACTGTTTTTT. It is translated as CASSSPGDAPSAANEKLFF.

As to this clonotype: Here the CDR3 omits its conserved ending phenylalanine or tryptophan, so a read error is the likely source. J is TRBJ2-1 and V is TRBV7-9; TRBD2 aligns across 12 bases. The V gene end was trimmed by 6 bases and the J gene end by 5 bases; junction bases not matched to a gene: 8. The CDR3 is made up of 16 amino acids. Looked up from germline, CDR1 is SEHNR and CDR2 is FQNEAQ (reference sequence). The CDR3 spells CASRIRTSGDHNEQFS. CDR3 coding DNA: TGTGCCAGCAGAATAAGGACTAGCGGGGACCACAATGAGCAGTTCTCC.

This rearrangement joins TRBV9 to TRBJ2-2; D is undetermined. V dropped 0 bases and J dropped 2 bases, with 8 bases sitting between them. This CDR3 is 15 amino acids long. The germline gives CDR1 SGDLS, CDR2 YYNGEE. The CDR3 is CASSVEGRNTGELFF. DNA for the CDR3: TGTGCCAGCAGCGTAGAAGGCAGAAACACCGGGGAGCTGTTTTTT. The full variable domain, in which reference TRBV9 and TRBJ2-2 provide the parts outside the CDR3, is DSGVTQTPKHLITATGQRVTLRCSPRSGDLSVYWYQQSLDQGLQFLIQYYNGEERAKGNILERFSAQQFPDLHSELNLSSLELGDSALYFCASSVEGRNTGELFFGEGSRLTVL.

The CDR3 is CASSLAWETEAFF. CDR3 nucleotide sequence: TGTGCCAGCAGCTTAGCCTGGGAAACTGAAGCTTTCTTT. This chain uses TRBV11-2 with TRBJ1-1; D gene uncertain. CDR1 is SGHAT and CDR2 is FQNNGV in the germline V gene. With 1 base removed from V and 5 bases from J, the gap between germline ends came to 8 bases. CDR3 length: 13 amino acids.

This clonotype occurred a few times. The chain couples TRBV7-2 to TRBJ2-4; 9 nucleotides agree with TRBD2. Germline V lookup: CDR1 SGHTA, CDR2 FQGNSA. With 5 bases clipped from V and 0 bases from J, the junction kept 11 bases outside the gene matches. This CDR3 comprises 18 residues. Written as DNA, the CDR3 is TGTGCCAGCAGCCCTAGGGGAGCGGGGGGCTTAGCCAAAAACATTCAGTACTTC. This sequence encodes CASSPRGAGGLAKNIQYF.

This chain links TRBV12-3 or TRBV12-4 with TRBJ2-5; 9 bases are a match to TRBD2. Trimming cost V 7 bases and J 5 bases; bases outside gene matches: 8. This CDR3 spans 14 amino acids. In nucleotides, the CDR3 is TGTGCCAGCAATTCCGGGCTAGCGGGGGAGACCCAGTACTTC. This sequence encodes CASNSGLAGETQYF.

This clonotype was recorded at least ten times. V and J are TRBV5-1 and TRBJ2-1, with D possibly matching TRBD2 (6 bases). This CDR3 region has 16 residues. Germline CDR1 reads SGHRS; CDR2 reads YFSETQ. The ends were cut back, 2 bases at V and 0 bases at J, with 12 bases in the middle. The CDR3, as DNA: TGCGCCAGCAGCTTCCAGACCGGGAGCTCCTACAATGAGCAGTTCTTC. Protein sequence: CASSFQTGSSYNEQFF.

This clonotype was detected ten times or more. The chain combines TRBV15 with TRBJ1-1; maybe TRBD1 (5 bases). The CDR3 has 15 amino acids. V lost 0 bases, J lost 4 bases, and 12 bases lay in between. Per germline, CDR1 LNHNV and CDR2 YYDKDF (reference sequence). The CDR3 DNA is TGTGCCACCAGCAGAGATGTCCCGAGGGGCACTGAAGCTTTCTTT. Translation: CATSRDVPRGTEAFF.

V gene TRBV9 combines with J gene TRBJ1-6; 7 nucleotides line up with TRBD1. Germline values: CDR1 SGDLS, CDR2 YYNGEE. The CDR3 spans 16 residues. Trimming removed 3 bases from V and 6 bases from J; junction bases left unmatched: 9. The CDR3 loop is CASSAMEQGFNSPLHF. For the CDR3, the DNA is TGTGCCAGCAGCGCCATGGAACAGGGGTTTAATTCACCCCTCCACTTT.

This clonotype was found a few times. The J gene is TRBJ2-2, the V gene TRBV20-1; no clear D. CDR3 length equals 15 residues. Germline CDR1 and CDR2: DFQATT and SNEGSKA (reference sequence). V was cut by 5 bases and J by 3 bases, with 16 bases left in between. The CDR3 loop is CSASEPLRDTGELFF. The CDR3 region has the DNA TGCAGTGCTTCGGAACCCCTTAGGGACACCGGGGAGCTGTTTTTT.

This clonotype has just a few counts. The J gene is TRBJ1-5, the V gene TRBV6-5; TRBD1 is a possible D gene (6 bases). Trimming pared 0 bases from V and 8 bases from J, leaving 11 bases between. Germline assignment: CDR1 MNHEY and CDR2 SVGAGI. The CDR3 is made up of 14 amino acids. The CDR3 sequence: CASSYSQGWEPQHF. The DNA for the CDR3 is TGTGCCAGCAGTTACTCCCAGGGGTGGGAGCCCCAGCATTTT.

This clonotype appeared many times. The J gene is TRBJ2-2, the V gene TRBV7-2; 9 bases agree with TRBD1. Losses at the gene ends were 6 bases for V and 5 bases for J; bases not matched to a gene: 7. Germline loops: CDR1 SGHTA, CDR2 FQGNSA. There are 15 residues in the CDR3. CDR3 bases: TGTGCCAGCAGGGCGGGGACAGGGCGGACCGGGGAGCTGTTTTTT. This encodes CASRAGTGRTGELFF.

This clonotype was counted between two and nine times. This sequence joins TRBV6-2 or TRBV6-3 and TRBJ1-1; D gene ambiguous. CDR1 is MNHEY, CDR2 SVGEGT, per germline. This CDR3 is built from 12 residues. Trimming removed 4 bases from V and 5 bases from J, with 8 bases in between. This CDR3 is CASSSLRTEAFF. As DNA, the CDR3 is TGTGCCAGCAGTTCCCTCAGGACTGAAGCTTTCTTT.

This clonotype was detected many times. The chain couples TRBV29-1 to TRBJ2-3; D gene unclear. The CDR3 spans 11 residues. V was clipped by 3 bases and J by 7 bases, with 8 bases between them. CDR1 is SQVTM and CDR2 is ANQGSEA in the germline V gene. The DNA of the CDR3 is TGCAGCGTTGATCTGGAGCATACGCAGTATTTT. Translating gives CSVDLEHTQYF.

This clonotype is medium-sized (0.01 to 0.1%) by share. CDR3: CSAEEPGHTDTQYF. The CDR3 DNA follows: TGCAGTGCCGAAGAGCCAGGGCACACAGATACGCAGTATTTT. This chain joins TRBV20-1 and TRBJ2-3; the D gene is possibly TRBD1 (5 bases). Germline CDR1 reads DFQATT; CDR2 reads SNEGSKA (reference sequence). CDR3 length: 14 amino acids. V was clipped by 6 bases and J by 2 bases, with 15 bases between them.

This clonotype was picked up many times. The CDR3, as DNA: TGCAGTGCTACGGGGGCCCTATCGCTCACAGATACGCAGTATTTT. The encoded protein is CSATGALSLTDTQYF. The chain couples TRBV20-1 to TRBJ2-3; D may correspond to TRBD1 or TRBD2 (6 bases each). The V end lost 4 bases, the J end lost 2 bases, and 16 bases lay between the germline ends. Germline V gene data show CDR1 as DFQATT and CDR2 as SNEGSKA (reference sequence). The CDR3 runs 15 residues.

This clonotype was seen only a few times. The V gene is TRBV25-1, the J gene TRBJ1-3, with D hard to call. From germline, CDR1 is MGHDK and CDR2 SYGVNS. The CDR3 spans 13 residues. The V and J ends lost 5 bases and 1 base respectively, with 6 bases between them. CDR3 sequence (DNA): TGTGCCAGCAGTCGGGTTTCTGGAAACACCATATATTTT. It is translated as CASSRVSGNTIYF.

The table lists this clonotype with many counts. The rearrangement joins TRBV10-3 to TRBJ2-2; D is uncertain. The CDR3 contains 14 residues. Germline CDR1 is ENHRY and CDR2 is SYGVKD. Trimming removed 3 bases at V and 3 bases at J, with 8 bases between. CDR3 region: CAISEGSDTGELFF. In DNA form, the CDR3 reads TGTGCCATCAGTGAAGGATCGGACACCGGGGAGCTGTTTTTT.

This clonotype was detected many times. This sequence joins TRBV6-2 or TRBV6-3 and TRBJ2-3, with D possibly matching TRBD2 (5 bases). The CDR3 runs to 13 residues. Looked up from germline, CDR1 is MNHEY and CDR2 is SVGEGT. Trimming cost V 2 bases and J 10 bases, with 13 bases left between them. CDR3 in DNA: TGTGCCAGCAGTTACGCCGCCGAGGGTGCGCAGTATTTT. Amino acids: CASSYAAEGAQYF.

This clonotype was found many times. The gene calls are TRBV7-3 and TRBJ1-6, with D perhaps TRBD1 (5 bases). V was clipped by 2 bases and J by 0 bases, with 14 bases between them. The CDR3 covers 18 residues. CDR1 is SGHTA and CDR2 is FQGTGA in the germline V gene. The CDR3 here is CASSLWGPPSSYNSPLHF. The CDR3 nucleotides are TGTGCCAGCAGCTTATGGGGCCCACCCAGCTCCTATAATTCACCCCTCCACTTT. The whole variable domain, filled in from reference TRBV7-3 and TRBJ1-6, reads GAGVSQTPSNKVTEKGKYVELRCDPISGHTALYWYRQSLGQGPEFLIYFQGTGAADDSGLPNDRFFAVRPEGSVSTLKIQRTERGDSAVYLCASSLWGPPSSYNSPLHFGNGTRLTVT.

In its sample, this clonotype was seen many times. The chain carries TRBV10-2 and TRBJ2-6, with TRBD1 identical over 7 bases. The junction had 6 bases not matched to a gene; V was cut back by 3 bases and J by 4 bases. This CDR3 contains 16 residues. Germline CDR1 reads WSHSY; CDR2 reads SAAADI. This CDR3 reads CASSDVRGPGANVLTF. As DNA, the CDR3 is TGCGCCAGCAGTGATGTAAGGGGGCCAGGGGCCAACGTCCTGACTTTC.

The chain carries TRBV5-1 and TRBJ2-3, with D hard to call. From germline, CDR1 is SGHRS and CDR2 YFSETQ. Trimming removed 4 bases at V and 2 bases at J, with 14 bases between. The CDR3 extends over 15 amino acids. DNA of the CDR3: TGCGCCAGCAGCGGGCCATCCCAAGCCACAGATACGCAGTATTTT. It is translated as CASSGPSQATDTQYF.

The V call is TRBV20-1, the J call TRBJ2-5, with D hard to call. V was shortened by 6 bases and J by 5 bases, with 7 bases between the two germline ends. The CDR3 totals 10 residues. CDR1 DFQATT and CDR2 SNEGSKA come from the germline V gene (reference sequence). CDR3 amino acids: CSARAETQYF. The CDR3, as DNA: TGCAGTGCAAGGGCGGAGACCCAGTACTTC.

This clonotype was observed a handful of times. This sequence joins TRBV11-1 and TRBJ2-1; perhaps TRBD2 as D (5 bases). This CDR3 has 14 amino acids. Trimming pared 3 bases from V and 6 bases from J, leaving 12 bases between. Germline lookup yields CDR1 SGHAT and CDR2 FQDESV (reference sequence). CDR3 DNA sequence: TGTGCCAGCAGCTTGTCGACGCGGGCCAATGAGCAGTTCTTC. This translates into CASSLSTRANEQFF.

As to this clonotype: The germline gene is not matched at one end of the junction; a read error may be the cause. This rearrangement joins TRBV10-3 to TRBJ2-7; 12 positions agree with TRBD2. The CDR3 covers 15 residues. Germline CDR1 ENHRY, CDR2 SYGVKD. CDR3 DNA: TGTGCCATCAGGCCCCAGCTTAAGGAGACTAGCGGGGGAAGTTTC. It codes for CAIRPQLKETSGGSF.

This clonotype was detected ten times or more. The chain is built from TRBV4-1 and TRBJ1-2; 7 positions agree with TRBD1. Trimming cost V 4 bases and J 6 bases; bases outside gene matches: 2. This CDR3 region has 12 residues. Germline values: CDR1 MGHRA, CDR2 YSYEKL. DNA for the CDR3: TGCGCCAGCAGCCGGACAGGAGATGGCTACACCTTC. This codes for CASSRTGDGYTF.

The rearrangement joins TRBV19 to TRBJ2-2; D not certain. There are 12 residues in the CDR3. Germline V gene sequence: CDR1 LNHDA, CDR2 SQIVND (reference sequence). Trimming took off 1 base at V and 7 bases at J, with 4 bases between the two ends. Here the CDR3 reads CASSIVRGELFF. In DNA, the CDR3 is TGTGCCAGTAGTATAGTGCGCGGGGAGCTGTTTTTT.

This clonotype has just a few counts. V gene TRBV4-2 combines with J gene TRBJ2-3; D is possibly TRBD1 (5 bases). The length of the CDR3 is 16 residues. V lost 2 bases and J 0 bases, leaving 12 bases between the germline ends. Germline V CDR1 and CDR2: LGHNA, YNFKEQ. The CDR3 here is CASSQKQAPSTDTQYF. CDR3 DNA sequence: TGTGCCAGCAGCCAAAAACAGGCCCCTAGCACAGATACGCAGTATTTT.

This clonotype was counted a few times. This chain links TRBV29-1 with TRBJ2-6; D is perhaps TRBD1 or TRBD2 (5 bases each). CDR1 SQVTM and CDR2 ANQGSEA come from the germline V gene. The V end lost 4 bases, the J end lost 2 bases, and 9 bases lay between the germline ends. The CDR3 totals 14 residues. The CDR3 loop reads CSVGGGTGANVLTF. Written as DNA, the CDR3 is TGCAGCGTTGGTGGGGGTACTGGGGCCAACGTCCTGACTTTC.

V is TRBV3-1 and J is TRBJ1-1; D not resolved. The CDR3 is made up of 14 amino acids. Trimming took off 4 bases at V and 0 bases at J, with 9 bases between the two ends. Germline V CDR1 and CDR2: LGHDT, YNNKEL (reference sequence). Here the CDR3 reads CASSRRGLNTEAFF. The CDR3 DNA reads as TGTGCCAGCAGCCGTCGAGGGTTGAACACTGAAGCTTTCTTT.